The sample holds one count of the clone carrying this TCR beta chain. Antigen: not known. This specimen comes from a study of cytomegalovirus exposure and HLA in healthy donors. Study-wide findings and caveats: 15,000 to 20,000 TCR beta sequences were associated with HLA alleles at 0.05 false discovery rate in a later analysis.

Primers included in the PCR were 60 Vbeta and 13 Jbeta primers. The table came from immunoSEQ multiplex PCR; TCRdb's copy has only in-frame clones and leaves some out. The table records some 130,000 clones, 75% to 85% of them present only once. The sequence derives from a man in his thirties or forties in good health and CMV-seronegative. Sequenced material: PBMCs.

CDR3 DNA: TGCGCCAGCAGCACCCTCCCAGGCAGCTCCTACGAGCAGTACTTC. This translates into CASSTLPGSSYEQYF. The V and J genes are TRBV5-1 and TRBJ2-7, with D uncertain. The length of the CDR3 is 15 residues. Germline loops: CDR1 SGHRS, CDR2 YFSETQ. The V and J ends lost 4 bases and 0 bases respectively, with 14 bases between them.